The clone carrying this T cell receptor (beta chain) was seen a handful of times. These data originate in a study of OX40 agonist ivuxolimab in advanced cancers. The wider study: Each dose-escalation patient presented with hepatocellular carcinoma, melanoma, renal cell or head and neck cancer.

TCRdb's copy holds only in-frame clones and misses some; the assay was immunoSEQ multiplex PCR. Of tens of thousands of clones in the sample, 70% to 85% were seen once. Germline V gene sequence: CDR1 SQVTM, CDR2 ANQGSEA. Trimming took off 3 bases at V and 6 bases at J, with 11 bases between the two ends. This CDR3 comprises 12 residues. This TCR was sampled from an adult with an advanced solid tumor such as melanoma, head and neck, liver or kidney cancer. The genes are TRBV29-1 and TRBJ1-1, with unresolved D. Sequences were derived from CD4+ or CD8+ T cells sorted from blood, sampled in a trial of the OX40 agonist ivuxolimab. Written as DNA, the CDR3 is TGCAGCGTTGAGGAGGGAGGGCCTGAAGCTTTCTTT. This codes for CSVEEGGPEAFF.